What follows are 15 T cell receptor beta chains derived from one specimen sequenced in a study of siplizumab effects on memory and regulatory T cells. Clones were read by immunoSEQ multiplex PCR, and TCRdb kept only the in-frame ones, dropping some. The sample yields tens of thousands of clones, 80% to 95% seen once. The specimen sequenced was CD8+ T cells sorted from blood. These receptors were obtained from a human donor in good health.

The V and J genes are TRBV13 and TRBJ2-1; the D is unclear. Deletions cut 0 bases from V and 6 bases from J, with 6 bases between. The CDR3 is 13 amino acids. Germline V gives CDR1 PRHDT, CDR2 FYEKMQ (reference sequence). Here the CDR3 reads CASSLGAGNEQFF. The CDR3 DNA follows: TGTGCCAGCAGCTTAGGCGCTGGCAATGAGCAGTTCTTC.

The V call is TRBV9, the J call TRBJ2-7; 9 bases match TRBD1. Germline V gene data show CDR1 as SGDLS and CDR2 as YYNGEE. The CDR3 extends over 14 amino acids. V dropped 3 bases and J dropped 5; count of bases not matched to a gene: 6. In nucleotides, the CDR3 is TGTGCCAGCAGCGCCGACAGGGGGAGTAACGAGCAGTACTTC. Translating gives CASSADRGSNEQYF. Full variable domain (rest looked up from reference TRBV9 and TRBJ2-7): DSGVTQTPKHLITATGQRVTLRCSPRSGDLSVYWYQQSLDQGLQFLIQYYNGEERAKGNILERFSAQQFPDLHSELNLSSLELGDSALYFCASSADRGSNEQYFGPGTRLTVT.

This chain uses TRBV7-6 with TRBJ2-7, with 7 bases identical to TRBD2. This CDR3 comprises 16 residues. Trimming cost V 5 bases and J 3 bases; bases outside gene matches: 13. Per germline, CDR1 SGHVS and CDR2 FNYEAQ. The CDR3 DNA is TGTGCCAGCAGCCCGATCGGACTAGGAACAAGCTACGAGCAGTACTTC. It is translated as CASSPIGLGTSYEQYF.

The chain recombines TRBV15 with TRBJ1-1; D possibly corresponds to TRBD1 (6 bases). Germline assignment: CDR1 LNHNV and CDR2 YYDKDF (reference sequence). Deletions cut 1 base from V and 1 base from J, with 13 bases between. The CDR3 has 16 amino acids. In nucleotides, the CDR3 is TGTGCCACCAGCAGAGGGACAGAATATCGGAACACTGAAGCTTTCTTT. It is translated as CATSRGTEYRNTEAFF.

The V gene is TRBV15, the J gene TRBJ2-7; no reliable D call. Germline V gene sequence: CDR1 LNHNV, CDR2 YYDKDF (reference sequence). V was shortened by 0 bases and J by 3 bases, with 15 bases between the two germline ends. CDR3 length: 16 amino acids. CDR3 nucleotide sequence: TGTGCCACCAGCAGAGATATGACCGAAGAAATCTACGAGCAGTACTTC. It encodes CATSRDMTEEIYEQYF. Full variable domain (remainder filled in from reference TRBV15 and TRBJ2-7): DAMVIQNPRYQVTQFGKPVTLSCSQTLNHNVMYWYQQKSSQAPKLLFHYYDKDFNNEADTPDNFQSRRPNTSFCFLDIRSPGLGDTAMYLCATSRDMTEEIYEQYFGPGTRLTVT.

The chain has TRBV11-3 and TRBJ2-3; no firm D call. Trimming stripped 1 base from V and 2 bases from J, with 7 bases between. The CDR3 totals 14 residues. CDR1 and CDR2 (germline): SGHNT, YENEEA. DNA of the CDR3: TGTGCCAGCAGCTTAGGTGTTACCACAGATACGCAGTATTTT. Protein sequence: CASSLGVTTDTQYF.

The chain joins TRBV30 to TRBJ1-4, with D unresolved. V was pared by 5 bases and J by 4 bases, with 11 bases between. This CDR3 spans 13 amino acids. Germline CDR1 and CDR2: GTSNPN and SVGIG (reference sequence). The CDR3 region is CAWDTEVNEKLFF. For the CDR3, the DNA is TGTGCCTGGGATACAGAGGTTAATGAAAAACTGTTTTTT.

This sequence joins TRBV6-5 and TRBJ1-5; D is unclear. Trimming stripped 2 bases from V and 6 bases from J, with 11 bases between. This CDR3 is 14 amino acids long. CDR1 is MNHEY and CDR2 is SVGAGI in the germline V gene. CDR3 DNA: TGTGCCAGCAGTTACCGGGGATTCGCTCAGCCCCAGCATTTT. As protein: CASSYRGFAQPQHF.

The rearrangement uses TRBV27 and TRBJ2-7; 12 nucleotides match TRBD1. There are 15 residues in the CDR3. The germline V gene encodes CDR1 MNHEY and CDR2 SMNVEV (reference sequence). V lost 3 bases, J lost 6 bases, and 6 bases stayed unmatched. CDR3: CASSLGTGGLLEQYF. The CDR3 coding sequence is TGTGCCAGCAGTTTGGGGACAGGGGGCCTCCTCGAGCAGTACTTC.

V is TRBV30 and J is TRBJ1-1; D may be TRBD1 (5 bases). Germline CDR1 reads GTSNPN; CDR2 reads SVGIG (reference sequence). The CDR3 sequence is 12 residues long. V lost 4 bases and J lost 1, with 7 bases in between. CDR3 bases: TGTGCCTGGAATGGGGGGAACACTGAAGCTTTCTTT. This translates into CAWNGGNTEAFF.

The chain couples TRBV29-1 to TRBJ2-1; D remains ambiguous. The CDR3 has 16 residues. Germline V CDR1 and CDR2: SQVTM, ANQGSEA. The ends were cut back, 1 base at V and 0 bases at J, with 13 bases in the middle. DNA for the CDR3: TGCAGCGTTGAAGGTACCCGACTTGGCTCCTACAATGAGCAGTTCTTC. Protein product: CSVEGTRLGSYNEQFF.

The V gene is TRBV6-7, the J gene TRBJ1-4, with 8 bases lining up with TRBD1. TRBV6-7 is known as an ORF, though its function is uncertain. The length of the CDR3 is 20 residues. The J segment lost 0 bases and the V segment lost 5 bases, leaving 17 bases of the junction unmatched. CDR3 sequence (DNA): TGTGCCAGCAGTGCGGATGGACCGGGACAGGCTCCTTCAACTAATGAAAAACTGTTTTTT. Translating gives CASSADGPGQAPSTNEKLFF.

V usage is TRBV5-4 and J usage is TRBJ2-5; 13 bases are shared with TRBD2. The junction had 8 bases not matched to a gene; V was cut back by 4 bases and J by 5 bases. The CDR3 has 16 amino acids. Germline CDR1 is SGHNT and CDR2 is YYREEE (reference sequence). As DNA, the CDR3 is TGTGCCAGCAGCCGGGGACTAGCGGGACGAGGGGAGACCCAGTACTTC. It codes for CASSRGLAGRGETQYF.

This clone came up a few times. The chain links TRBV6-1 to TRBJ1-5, with TRBD1 as a possible D gene (6 bases). Germline CDR1 reads MNHNS; CDR2 reads SASEGT. CDR3 length: 13 amino acids. Trimming took 6 bases from V and 3 from J, leaving 9 bases between them. CDR3 sequence (DNA): TGTGCCAGCAGACAGGGCTTCAATCAGCCCCAGCATTTT. Its translation is CASRQGFNQPQHF.

This chain links TRBV4-1 with TRBJ2-5; no clear D gene. The V gene's germline CDR1 is MGHRA and CDR2 YSYEKL. The CDR3 loop spans 15 amino acids. The ends were cut back, 3 bases at V and 0 bases at J, with 11 bases in the middle. CDR3 in amino acids: CASSQFEADQETQYF. CDR3 sequence (DNA): TGCGCCAGCAGCCAGTTCGAGGCAGACCAAGAGACCCAGTACTTC.